The rows below give T cell receptor beta chains drawn from one sample of a study of blood T cell repertoires in COVID-19. The table came from immunoSEQ multiplex PCR; TCRdb's copy has only in-frame clones and leaves some out. Of 150,000 to 250,000 clones listed, roughly 77% are singletons. The source material was peripheral blood. The receptors come from a woman in her thirties or forties with COVID-19, enrolled during active disease. The CDR3 runs from the conserved cysteine through the conserved F or W. The D gene is left open where the match is weak. Clone size is not always given. Where it is, it says once, few, many or a class for expanded clones.

d_call: -; j_call: TRBJ2-5; clone_size: -; v_call: TRBV19; cdr3_aa: CASSIDRGETQYF; cdr3_nt: TGTGCCAGTAGTATAGATCGGGGGGAGACCCAGTACTTC
d_call: TRBD1; j_call: TRBJ1-4; clone_size: -; v_call: TRBV5-4; cdr3_aa: CASSMAGGTNEKLFF; cdr3_nt: TGTGCCAGCAGCATGGCAGGGGGAACTAATGAAAAACTGTTTTTT
d_call: -; j_call: TRBJ2-7; clone_size: -; v_call: TRBV4-1; cdr3_aa: CASSQNKGGSYEQYF; cdr3_nt: TGCGCCAGCAGCCAGAATAAAGGGGGCTCCTACGAGCAGTACTTC
d_call: TRBD2; j_call: TRBJ2-7; clone_size: -; v_call: TRBV29-1; cdr3_aa: CSVGKSGEGEQYF; cdr3_nt: TGCAGCGTTGGAAAAAGCGGGGAGGGCGAGCAGTACTTC
d_call: -; j_call: TRBJ1-1; clone_size: once; v_call: TRBV30; cdr3_aa: CAWSEQGNTEAFF; cdr3_nt: TGTGCCTGGAGTGAGCAGGGGAACACTGAAGCTTTCTTT
d_call: -; j_call: TRBJ1-4; clone_size: -; v_call: TRBV29-1; cdr3_aa: CSVERGEKLFF; cdr3_nt: TGCAGCGTGGAGCGGGGGGAAAAACTGTTTTTT
d_call: TRBD2; j_call: TRBJ2-1; clone_size: -; v_call: TRBV11-2; cdr3_aa: CASSLSSGGVNEQFF; cdr3_nt: TGTGCCAGCAGCCTTAGTAGCGGGGGTGTGAATGAGCAGTTCTTC
d_call: TRBD1; j_call: TRBJ1-1; clone_size: -; v_call: TRBV10-2; cdr3_aa: CASCGQASTEAFF; cdr3_nt: TGCGCCAGCTGCGGACAGGCCTCCACTGAAGCTTTCTTT
d_call: -; j_call: TRBJ2-7; clone_size: -; v_call: TRBV5-1; cdr3_aa: CASSLQGREQYF; cdr3_nt: TGCGCCAGCAGCTTACAGGGACGCGAGCAGTACTTC
d_call: -; j_call: TRBJ2-7; clone_size: few; v_call: TRBV7-2; cdr3_aa: CASSLSGSYEQYF; cdr3_nt: TGTGCCAGCAGCTTATCGGGATCCTACGAGCAGTACTTC
d_call: -; j_call: TRBJ2-2; clone_size: -; v_call: TRBV2; cdr3_aa: CASSAYRRFSGELFF; cdr3_nt: TGTGCCAGCAGTGCATACAGACGGTTCAGCGGGGAGCTGTTTTTT
d_call: TRBD2; j_call: TRBJ2-3; clone_size: -; v_call: TRBV6-4; cdr3_aa: CASSGQAGSTDTQYF; cdr3_nt: TGTGCCAGCAGTGGGCAAGCGGGGAGCACAGATACGCAGTATTTT
d_call: TRBD1; j_call: TRBJ1-1; clone_size: -; v_call: TRBV19; cdr3_aa: CASSGWKGASEAFF; cdr3_nt: TGTGCCAGTAGTGGATGGAAGGGGGCGTCTGAAGCTTTCTTT
d_call: -; j_call: TRBJ2-7; clone_size: -; v_call: TRBV5-5; cdr3_aa: CASTWDSSGAYEQYF; cdr3_nt: TGTGCCAGCACCTGGGACTCCAGTGGTGCCTACGAGCAGTACTTC
d_call: TRBD1; j_call: TRBJ2-7; clone_size: -; v_call: TRBV3-1/TRBV3-2; cdr3_aa: CASSQGTGSSEQYF; cdr3_nt: TGTGCCAGCAGCCAGGGGACAGGGAGTTCCGAGCAGTACTTC
d_call: TRBD2; j_call: TRBJ2-1; clone_size: -; v_call: TRBV2; cdr3_aa: CASSGTSGPYNEQFF; cdr3_nt: TGTGCCAGCAGTGGTACTAGCGGGCCTTACAATGAGCAGTTCTTC
d_call: -; j_call: TRBJ1-1; clone_size: few; v_call: TRBV7-9; cdr3_aa: CASIHPPTLRRGLTEAFF; cdr3_nt: TGTGCCAGCATCCACCCCCCCACACTTCGGAGAGGGCTCACTGAAGCTTTCTTT
d_call: -; j_call: TRBJ1-1; clone_size: once; v_call: TRBV27; cdr3_aa: CASSFIQGNTEAFF; cdr3_nt: TGTGCCAGCAGTTTCATACAGGGAAACACTGAAGCTTTCTTT
d_call: -; j_call: TRBJ2-3; clone_size: -; v_call: TRBV18; cdr3_aa: CASSPDGGTDTQYF; cdr3_nt: TGTGCCAGCTCACCGGACGGCGGGACGGATACGCAGTATTTT
d_call: -; j_call: TRBJ1-2; clone_size: -; v_call: TRBV7-9; cdr3_aa: CASSLGPTRTVYPSFF; cdr3_nt: TGTGCCAGCAGCTTAGGACCTACCCGGACAGTCTATCCCTCATTCTTC
d_call: TRBD2; j_call: TRBJ2-1; clone_size: -; v_call: TRBV5-1; cdr3_aa: CASSLGTSGWTYNEQFF; cdr3_nt: TGCGCCAGCAGCCTAGGGACTAGCGGATGGACCTACAATGAGCAGTTCTTC
d_call: -; j_call: TRBJ2-1; clone_size: -; v_call: TRBV6-2/TRBV6-3; cdr3_aa: CASSRGGEIREQFF; cdr3_nt: TGTGCCAGCAGCCGAGGAGGGGAGATCCGGGAGCAGTTCTTC
d_call: TRBD1; j_call: TRBJ1-1; clone_size: -; v_call: TRBV6-1; cdr3_aa: CASSEARGQGIWNTEAFF; cdr3_nt: TGTGCCAGCAGTGAAGCCAGGGGACAGGGGATATGGAACACTGAAGCTTTCTTT
d_call: -; j_call: TRBJ2-1; clone_size: -; v_call: TRBV20-1; cdr3_aa: CSATGFDEQFF; cdr3_nt: TGCAGTGCCACAGGATTCGATGAGCAGTTCTTC
d_call: -; j_call: TRBJ2-1; clone_size: -; v_call: TRBV29-1; cdr3_aa: CSVTQRRPSYNEQFF; cdr3_nt: TGCAGCGTTACTCAGAGGAGACCCTCCTACAATGAGCAGTTCTTC
d_call: TRBD2; j_call: TRBJ2-2; clone_size: -; v_call: TRBV27; cdr3_aa: CASSLGLAGGPGTGELFF; cdr3_nt: TGTGCCAGCAGTTTGGGGCTAGCGGGAGGGCCGGGCACCGGGGAGCTGTTTTTT
d_call: -; j_call: TRBJ2-7; clone_size: -; v_call: TRBV19; cdr3_aa: CASSKGQNIYEQYF; cdr3_nt: TGTGCCAGCTCAAAAGGACAGAATATTTACGAGCAGTACTTC
d_call: TRBD2; j_call: TRBJ2-7; clone_size: -; v_call: TRBV6-6; cdr3_aa: CASSRQGLAGSGTLNEQYF; cdr3_nt: TGTGCCAGCAGTCGACAGGGACTAGCGGGATCTGGAACTTTAAACGAGCAGTACTTC
d_call: -; j_call: TRBJ2-3; clone_size: -; v_call: TRBV7-6; cdr3_aa: CASSSDPSVNTDTQYF; cdr3_nt: TGTGCCAGCAGCTCAGACCCCAGCGTCAACACAGATACGCAGTATTTT
d_call: -; j_call: TRBJ1-2; clone_size: -; v_call: TRBV30; cdr3_aa: CAWSQGWDYGYTF; cdr3_nt: TGTGCCTGGTCCCAGGGCTGGGACTATGGCTACACCTTC
d_call: TRBD1; j_call: TRBJ2-2; clone_size: -; v_call: TRBV24-1; cdr3_aa: CATSDQTGAGELFF; cdr3_nt: TGTGCCACCAGTGACCAAACAGGGGCCGGGGAGCTGTTTTTT
d_call: -; j_call: TRBJ1-2; clone_size: few; v_call: TRBV6-5; cdr3_aa: CASTMGATGDFGYTF; cdr3_nt: TGTGCCAGCACCATGGGGGCGACAGGAGACTTTGGCTACACCTTC
d_call: TRBD2; j_call: TRBJ2-2; clone_size: -; v_call: TRBV4-1; cdr3_aa: CASSQGPLLAGGPSGGELFF; cdr3_nt: TGCGCCAGCAGCCAAGGCCCCCTACTAGCGGGGGGGCCTAGTGGCGGGGAGCTGTTTTTT
d_call: TRBD1; j_call: TRBJ1-1; clone_size: -; v_call: TRBV5-4; cdr3_aa: CASSIEPGQVPLQNTEAFF; cdr3_nt: TGTGCCAGCAGCATAGAACCGGGACAGGTTCCTCTACAGAACACTGAAGCTTTCTTT
d_call: -; j_call: TRBJ1-2; clone_size: -; v_call: TRBV6-2/TRBV6-3; cdr3_aa: CASSYSTGGYTF; cdr3_nt: TGTGCCAGCAGTTACTCGACAGGTGGCTACACCTTC